The rows below give T cell receptor beta chains drawn from one sample of a study of T cells after yellow fever vaccination. TCRdb processed the 5' RACE reads anew with MiXCR; each CDR3 protein has one entry. The data show over 65,000 distinct CDR3 sequences, with about an eighth seen just once and 20% to 25% held by the top ten. Sequenced here: CD8+ T cells not binding an NS4B(214-222) dextramer, sorted from PBMCs, sampled roughly 23 days after the first yellow fever vaccination. These TCRs come from a man aged 18 to 30 who received the YFV17D yellow fever vaccine. Both conserved end residues are part of each CDR3. The D gene is left open where the match is weak. Some rows have no size entry. The others give once, few or many, or a class for an expanded clone.

>TRBD2|TRBV11-2|few|TRBJ2-1
TGTGCCAGCAGCCTTGGGACTAGCGGGGACAGTGAGCAGTTCTTC
CASSLGTSGDSEQFF
>TRBD2|TRBV11-1|few|TRBJ2-5
TGTGCCAGCAGCTTCCTGCTAGCGGGGAAAAACAAAGAGACCCAGTACTTC
CASSFLLAGKNKETQYF
>-|TRBV9|few|TRBJ2-3
TGTGCCAGCAGCGTGGGGCTAGCGAGCAGTGATACGCAGTATTTT
CASSVGLASSDTQYF
>TRBD1|TRBV6-2/TRBV6-3|few|TRBJ2-6
TGTGCCAGCAAGTCCCGAGGGGGAATGGGACAGGGCTCTGGGGCCAACGTCCTGACTTTC
CASKSRGGMGQGSGANVLTF
>TRBD2|TRBV6-5|-|TRBJ2-5
TGTGCCAGCAGTTACTCGACTGCGGGGGGGTTCCTGGGAGAGACCCAGTACTTC
CASSYSTAGGFLGETQYF
>TRBD1|TRBV29-1|many|TRBJ2-5
TGCAGCGTTGAGCCGACCGGGACAGAAGAGACCCAGTACTTC
CSVEPTGTEETQYF
>TRBD1|TRBV29-1|-|TRBJ2-7
TGCAGCGTTGAAGGCCAGTCGGACAGGGGAAACTACGAGCAGTACTTC
CSVEGQSDRGNYEQYF
>-|TRBV28|few|TRBJ2-3
TGTGCCAGCAGCCAGGGAGTTCGTAGCACAGATACGCAGTATTTT
CASSQGVRSTDTQYF
>-|TRBV12-3/TRBV12-4|many|TRBJ2-4
TGTGCCAGCAGTCACGGGGTGGATCAGTACTTC
CASSHGVDQYF
>-|TRBV28|-|TRBJ1-6
TGTGCCAGCAGTTGGACACTGCAGGGTTATTCACCCCTCCACTTT
CASSWTLQGYSPLHF
>TRBD2|TRBV4-3|many|TRBJ2-3
TGCGCCAGCAGCAGCGGGGGGCCCACAGATACGCAGTATTTT
CASSSGGPTDTQYF
>TRBD1|TRBV4-3|few|TRBJ1-4
TGCGCCAGCAGCCAAGCCCCCGGGACAGGGAATGAAAAACTGTTTTTT
CASSQAPGTGNEKLFF
>-|TRBV29-1|few|TRBJ2-7
TGCAGCGTTGCCAGGGTCAACGAGCAGTACTTC
CSVARVNEQYF
>-|TRBV7-9|-|TRBJ1-1
TGTGCCAGCAGCTCCTCTTCGATCAATTCTAGGGAAGCTTTCTTT
CASSSSSINSREAFF
>-|TRBV11-1|-|TRBJ2-1
TGTGCCAGCAGCAAGGGGGTGTGGCAGATGTCCTACAATGAGCAGTTCTTC
CASSKGVWQMSYNEQFF
>-|TRBV19|-|TRBJ1-5
TGTGCCAGTAGTATAGATCATTGGGGGGTTAATCAGCCCCAGCATTTT
CASSIDHWGVNQPQHF
>TRBD2|TRBV7-8|-|TRBJ2-1
TGTGCCAGCAGCTTGGTGCGGGGGATCAATGAGCAGTTCTTC
CASSLVRGINEQFF
>-|TRBV30|-|TRBJ2-2
TGTGCCTGGAGTCCCTCACTCCCGAACACCGGGGAGCTGTTTTTT
CAWSPSLPNTGELFF
>TRBD1|TRBV6-5|-|TRBJ1-4
TGTGCCAGCAGTTTCCAACAGGGGTCAACTAATGAAAAACTGTTTTTT
CASSFQQGSTNEKLFF
>-|TRBV29-1|few|TRBJ1-1
TGCAGCGCACCTCAGGGTCCTGAAGCTTTCTTT
CSAPQGPEAFF
>TRBD1|TRBV5-1|once|TRBJ2-2
TGCGCCAGCAGCCAGGACAGGGGGCGCACCGGGGAGCTGTTTTTT
CASSQDRGRTGELFF
>-|TRBV7-9|few|TRBJ2-7
TGTGCCAGCAGCTTACACAACTCCTACGAGCAGTACTTC
CASSLHNSYEQYF
>-|TRBV7-2|-|TRBJ1-1
TGTGCCACCGGTCGAGGCGAATCGGGGAACACTGAAGCTTTCTTT
CATGRGESGNTEAFF
>-|TRBV7-3|-|TRBJ2-2
TGTGCCAGCAGCTTAACCTTGGAGGGCACCGGGGAGCTGTTTTTT
CASSLTLEGTGELFF
>-|TRBV7-9|few|TRBJ2-5
TGTGCCAGCAGCTTAGACAGCCGGGAGACCCAGTACTTC
CASSLDSRETQYF
>-|TRBV9|-|TRBJ1-1
TGTGCCAGCAGCCCACGAGCCACAGTGAACACTGAAGCTTTCTTT
CASSPRATVNTEAFF
>TRBD2|TRBV4-1|few|TRBJ2-1
TGCGCCAGCAGCCAAGATAGTGCGACTAGCGGGGACAATGAGCAGTTCTTC
CASSQDSATSGDNEQFF
>-|TRBV7-2|-|TRBJ2-7
TGTGCCAGCAGCCCGTGGCCGGGCTACGAGCAGTACTTC
CASSPWPGYEQYF
>-|TRBV27|many|TRBJ1-5
TGTGCCAGCAGTTTAGGGTGGAGCAATCAGCCCCAGCATTTT
CASSLGWSNQPQHF
>-|TRBV14|few|TRBJ1-2
TGTGCCAGCAACCCGGAGCCAGGGATCTATGGCTACACCTTC
CASNPEPGIYGYTF
>-|TRBV7-8|-|TRBJ1-3
TGTGCCAGCAGCTCAGGCTGGATGAGCTCTGGAAACACCATATATTTT
CASSSGWMSSGNTIYF